This T cell receptor beta chain was documented in a study of T cell responses to AZD1222 COVID-19 vaccine. V lost 4 bases and J lost 3, with 16 bases in between. CDR1 and CDR2 from the germline V gene are SGDLS and YYNGEE. The CDR3 is 16 amino acids. The study, taken as a whole, reports: Every sample of the repertoires postdated the peak T cell response. The number of AZD1222 recipients seropositive at baseline was only 5 to 7. Following two doses of AZD1222, Spike-specific TCR breadth and depth rose.

Generated by immunoSEQ multiplex PCR, the TCRdb table keeps only in-frame clones and is missing some. The table shows about 42,000 clones, with about 87% occurring only once. Of note for this clone: What it binds is unknown.

The rearrangement uses TRBV9 and TRBJ1-4; a weak D match, TRBD1 (6 bases). The sequence came from an adult who received the AZD1222 COVID-19 vaccine. Specimen: peripheral blood, collected 28 days after the second AZD1222 dose. CDR3 bases: TGTGCCAGCAGCCCGGGTTGGGGGGGCCCTAATGAAAAACTGTTTTTT. This translates into CASSPGWGGPNEKLFF. Filled out from reference TRBV9 and TRBJ1-4, the complete variable domain reads DSGVTQTPKHLITATGQRVTLRCSPRSGDLSVYWYQQSLDQGLQFLIQYYNGEERAKGNILERFSAQQFPDLHSELNLSSLELGDSALYFCASSPGWGGPNEKLFFGSGTQLSVL.